What follows are 9 T cell receptor beta chains derived from one specimen sequenced in a study of shared clonotypes between healthy human individuals. This table comes from immunoSEQ multiplex PCR, and its TCRdb copy is limited to in-frame clones, with some not included. This table has about 800,000 clones, about 97% appearing once. As defined, naive CD8 cells were CD45RO-negative and positively selected for CCR7, with terminally differentiated effector memory CD45RA+ cells excluded. Sequenced material: naive CD8+ T cells sorted from blood. Receptors were obtained from a man aged 25-45 years in good health.

This clone showed up just once. The chain carries TRBV11-2 and TRBJ2-5; 8 bases map to TRBD2. Germline CDR1 reads SGHAT; CDR2 reads FQNNGV. The CDR3 runs 16 residues. The V gene end was trimmed by 5 bases and the J gene end by 3 bases; junction bases not matched to a gene: 11. As DNA, the CDR3 is TGTGCCAGCAGCCCCGAGCGGGAGTTGGTAGAAGAGACCCAGTACTTC. It specifies CASSPERELVEETQYF.

The chain couples TRBV5-1 to TRBJ1-1, with 7 bases identical to TRBD1. Looked up from germline, CDR1 is SGHRS and CDR2 is YFSETQ. The CDR3 extends over 14 amino acids. V lost 3 bases, J lost 7 bases, and 9 bases stayed unmatched. The CDR3 loop reads CASSWRGLGNEAFF. CDR3 DNA: TGCGCCAGCAGCTGGAGGGGGCTTGGTAATGAAGCTTTCTTT.

The chain carries TRBV11-1 and TRBJ2-1, with D perhaps TRBD2 (6 bases). The V end was cut by 5 bases, the J end by 2 bases, with 13 bases between. The CDR3 extends over 15 amino acids. Germline V gene sequence: CDR1 SGHAT, CDR2 FQDESV (reference sequence). This CDR3 is CASSPSGFTYNEQFF. The CDR3 DNA follows: TGTGCCAGCAGCCCAAGCGGGTTTACCTACAATGAGCAGTTCTTC.

This rearrangement joins TRBV27 to TRBJ2-1, with a weak D call TRBD2 (6 bases). The V end was cut by 7 bases, the J end by 4 bases, with 17 bases between. The CDR3 runs 15 residues. Germline assignment: CDR1 MNHEY and CDR2 SMNVEV (reference sequence). The DNA of the CDR3 is TGTGCCAGCATTTCTTACGCGGGATCTTACAATGAGCAGTTCTTC. Protein sequence: CASISYAGSYNEQFF.

The chain uses TRBV27 and TRBJ1-5; D is ambiguous. This CDR3 is 15 amino acids long. Germline assignment: CDR1 MNHEY and CDR2 SMNVEV (reference sequence). V dropped 3 bases and J dropped 8 bases, with 17 bases sitting between them. The CDR3 protein is CASSLSWGGSKPQHF. The CDR3 DNA reads TGTGCCAGCAGTTTGTCCTGGGGTGGGAGCAAGCCCCAGCATTTT.

V and J are TRBV7-9 and TRBJ2-7; 11 bases match TRBD2. The germline CDR1 and CDR2 sequences are SEHNR and FQNEAQ (reference sequence). The J segment lost 1 base and the V segment lost 5 bases, leaving 10 bases of the junction unmatched. This CDR3 is 17 amino acids long. CDR3 nucleotides: TGTGCCAGCAGCCGTATAGCGGGAGGGACATTGTCCTACGAGCAGTACTTC. This codes for CASSRIAGGTLSYEQYF.

This clone occurred once. The gene calls are TRBV4-1 and TRBJ1-2; perhaps TRBD1 as D (5 bases). V lost 5 bases, J lost 6 bases, and 19 bases lay in between. CDR1 and CDR2 (germline): MGHRA, YSYEKL. The CDR3 totals 15 residues. CDR3 sequence reads: CASSAEAGTTDGYTF. CDR3 nucleotides: TGCGCCAGCAGCGCTGAAGCAGGGACGACGGATGGCTACACCTTC.

The V call is TRBV5-1, the J call TRBJ1-1; no definite D call. V lost 4 bases and J 3 bases, leaving 25 bases between the germline ends. CDR1 is SGHRS, CDR2 YFSETQ, per germline. The CDR3 contains 18 residues. The CDR3 DNA reads TGCGCCAGCAGCAGCTCGTGGAGGGTCAGACTCGTGGACACTGAAGCTTTCTTT. This sequence encodes CASSSSWRVRLVDTEAFF.

V and J are TRBV7-9 and TRBJ2-5, with TRBD1 identical over 8 bases. CDR1 is SEHNR, CDR2 FQNEAQ, per germline (reference sequence). The J segment lost 4 bases and the V segment lost 2 bases, leaving 6 bases of the junction unmatched. This CDR3 is 15 amino acids long. This CDR3 is CASSLKQGVRETQYF. The CDR3 nucleotides are TGTGCCAGCAGCTTAAAACAGGGGGTTAGAGAGACCCAGTACTTC.